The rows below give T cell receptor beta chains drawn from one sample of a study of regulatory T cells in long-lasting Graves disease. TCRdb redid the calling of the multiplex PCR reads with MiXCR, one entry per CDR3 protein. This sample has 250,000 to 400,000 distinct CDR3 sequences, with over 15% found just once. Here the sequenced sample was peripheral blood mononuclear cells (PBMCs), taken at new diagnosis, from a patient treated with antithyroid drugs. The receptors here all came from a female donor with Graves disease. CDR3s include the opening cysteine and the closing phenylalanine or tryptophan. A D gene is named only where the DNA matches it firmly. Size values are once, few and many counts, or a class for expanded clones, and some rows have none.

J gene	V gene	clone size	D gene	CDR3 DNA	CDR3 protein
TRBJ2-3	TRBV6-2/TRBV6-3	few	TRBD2	TGTGCCAGCAGTGGTCTAGCGGGGTTGGGGGATACGCAGTATTTT	CASSGLAGLGDTQYF
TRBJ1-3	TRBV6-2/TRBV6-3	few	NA	TGTGCCAGCAGTTACTCGGGGAGCTCTGGAAACACCATATATTTT	CASSYSGSSGNTIYF
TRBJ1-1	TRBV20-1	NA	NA	TGCAGTGCTCCTCACCTACTGGGGGTGGAAAACACTGAAGCTTTCTTT	CSAPHLLGVENTEAFF
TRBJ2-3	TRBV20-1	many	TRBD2	TGCAGTGGGCGGGACTACGGGACAGATACGCAGTATTTT	CSGRDYGTDTQYF
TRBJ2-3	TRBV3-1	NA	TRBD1	TGTGCCAGCAGCCAAACAGGGGGGACTCTCCGCACAGATACGCAGTATTTT	CASSQTGGTLRTDTQYF
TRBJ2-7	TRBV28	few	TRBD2	TGTGCCAGCAGCCCGGGAGCGGGAGAACCCTACGAGCAGTACTTC	CASSPGAGEPYEQYF
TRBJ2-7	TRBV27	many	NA	TGTGCCAGCAGACGCAACAGGGAACATTACTACGAGCAGTACTTC	CASRRNREHYYEQYF
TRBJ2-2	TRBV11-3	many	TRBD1	TGTGCCAGCAGCTTTGCAGGGGGCAGAACCGGGGAGCTGTTTTTT	CASSFAGGRTGELFF
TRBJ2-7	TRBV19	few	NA	TGTGCCAGTAGCGTGGGGGGGGCCTCTTCCGGGTCCTACGAGCAGTACTTC	CASSVGGASSGSYEQYF
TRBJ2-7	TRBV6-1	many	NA	TGTGCCAGCAGCGGGACGGTAACCTACGAGCAGTACTTC	CASSGTVTYEQYF
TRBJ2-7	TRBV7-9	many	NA	TGTGCCAGCACCGACGGAGGTTACTCCTACGAGCAGTACTTC	CASTDGGYSYEQYF
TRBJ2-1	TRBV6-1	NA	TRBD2	TGTGCCAGCAGTGGACGACTAGCGGGAGCCATGGATGAGCAGTTCTTC	CASSGRLAGAMDEQFF
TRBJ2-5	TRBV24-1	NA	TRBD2	TGTGCCACCAGTGATCCACTAGCGGGAGCGCAAGAGACCCAGTACTTC	CATSDPLAGAQETQYF
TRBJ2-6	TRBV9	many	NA	TGTGCCAGCAGCCCTCCTTGGGGGAGTGGGGCCAACGTCCTGACTTTC	CASSPPWGSGANVLTF
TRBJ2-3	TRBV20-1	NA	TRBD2	TGCAGTGCTAGAGATAGCGGGAGGGGGGTAGATACGCAGTATTTT	CSARDSGRGVDTQYF
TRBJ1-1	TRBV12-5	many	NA	TGTGCTAGTGGTTTGGCGGGACCAAGGAACACTGAAGCTTTCTTT	CASGLAGPRNTEAFF
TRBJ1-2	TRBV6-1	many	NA	TGTGCCAGCAGTCCAAGCGGACGTTCTAACTATGGCTACACCTTC	CASSPSGRSNYGYTF
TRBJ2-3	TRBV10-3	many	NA	TGTGCCATCAGTGGGAGGACTGGAGCTAGCACAGATACGCAGTATTTT	CAISGRTGASTDTQYF
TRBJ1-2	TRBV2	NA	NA	TGTGCCAGCACGGACTGGTCTAACTATGGCTACACCTTC	CASTDWSNYGYTF
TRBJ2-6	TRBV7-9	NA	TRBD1	TGTGCCAGCAGTGGGGACAGCCCCTCTGGGGCCAACGTCCTGACTTTC	CASSGDSPSGANVLTF
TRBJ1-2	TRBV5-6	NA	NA	TGTGCCAGCAGCCCGGGACCGATCAGAGTCTTTAACTATGGCTACACCTTC	CASSPGPIRVFNYGYTF
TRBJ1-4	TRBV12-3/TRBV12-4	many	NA	TGTGCCAGCAGTTTTGAGGGACTCAATGAAAAACTGTTTTTT	CASSFEGLNEKLFF
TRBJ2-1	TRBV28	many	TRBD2	TGTGCCAGCAGAAAAGTTTCGGTTCTAGCGGGAGATGAGCAGTTCTTC	CASRKVSVLAGDEQFF
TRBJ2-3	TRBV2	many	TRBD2	TGTGCCAGCAGTGATTCCTGGGGCAGCGGGAGGGTTCAAGATACGCAGTATTTT	CASSDSWGSGRVQDTQYF
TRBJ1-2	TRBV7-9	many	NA	TGTGCCAGCAGCTTAGCGGCCAGAATCTATGGCTACACCTTC	CASSLAARIYGYTF
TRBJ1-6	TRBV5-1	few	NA	TGCGCCAGCAGCTCCTCCTTTGGGGCCAATTCACCCCTCCACTTT	CASSSSFGANSPLHF
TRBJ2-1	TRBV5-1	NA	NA	TGCGCCAGCAGCTTGGATGGGGGCGCGTGGAATGAGCAGTTCTTC	CASSLDGGAWNEQFF
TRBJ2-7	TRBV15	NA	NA	TGTGCCACCAGCAGAGAAAACGAGGGGAGCTACGAGCAGTACTTC	CATSRENEGSYEQYF
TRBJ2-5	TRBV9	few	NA	TGTGCCAGCAGCGTGGGGGAATGGGGTGGGGAGACCCAGTACTTC	CASSVGEWGGETQYF
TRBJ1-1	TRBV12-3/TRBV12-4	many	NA	TGTGCCAGCAGTTTAACTCTAGGGGAGGCTGAAGCTTTCTTT	CASSLTLGEAEAFF